This T cell receptor beta chain stems from a study of control samples from healthy donors and cancer patients. This table comes from immunoSEQ multiplex PCR, and its TCRdb copy is limited to in-frame clones, with some not included. The data contain 91,000 or so clones, approximately 91% of them seen just once; the ten biggest clones take up around 0.95%. The CDR3 spans 16 residues. The germline V gene has CDR1 SGDLS and CDR2 YYNGEE. V was cut by 0 bases and J by 0 bases, with 10 bases left in between. The chain couples TRBV9 to TRBJ2-1, with a tentative D call TRBD1 (5 bases). Sequenced sample: blood. The TCR was taken from a woman aged 25 to 39 in good health. Here the CDR3 reads CASSVVGAPSYNEQFF. DNA for the CDR3: TGTGCCAGCAGCGTAGTTGGGGCCCCCTCCTACAATGAGCAGTTCTTC.